This entry lists 31 T cell receptor beta chains sequenced from one sample in a study of patients with pleural tuberculosis. TCRdb re-called the reads with MiXCR, one entry per CDR3 protein. The data show under 55,000 distinct CDR3 sequences, 5.5% to 8% seen once. The receptors stem from a human donor with pleural tuberculosis.

As regards this clonotype: One end of the junction does not line up with germline, which may come from a read error. The chain combines TRBV3-1 with TRBJ1-1; unclear D gene. Germline CDR1 LGHDT, CDR2 YNNKEL (reference sequence). The length of the CDR3 is 15 residues. The CDR3 DNA is TGTGCCCGCAGCCAAGATCGGCATAAGAACACTGAAGCTTTCTTT. Amino acids: CARSQDRHKNTEAFF.

This clonotype has a count of ten or more. The chain links TRBV20-1 to TRBJ2-7; perhaps TRBD2 as D (5 bases). CDR1 DFQATT and CDR2 SNEGSKA come from the germline V gene (reference sequence). V was trimmed by 6 bases and J by 2 bases, leaving 8 bases between them. This CDR3 is built from 11 residues. The CDR3 is CSARGAYEQYF. CDR3 coding DNA: TGCAGTGCCCGGGGAGCCTACGAGCAGTACTTC.

This clonotype was seen at least ten times. The rearrangement joins TRBV28 to TRBJ2-7; a possible D gene is TRBD1 (5 bases). This CDR3 has 14 residues. Between the trimmed V and J ends, which lost 4 bases and 2 bases, there was a span of 12 bases. Germline V gene data show CDR1 as MDHEN and CDR2 as SYDVKM. The CDR3 nucleotides are TGTGCCAGCAGTTCTACAGGCTTGACCTACGAGCAGTACTTC. Translating it yields CASSSTGLTYEQYF. Full variable domain (missing parts from reference TRBV28 and TRBJ2-7): DVKVTQSSRYLVKRTGEKVFLECVQDMDHENMFWYRQDPGLGLRLIYFSYDVKMKEKGDIPEGYSVSREKKERFSLILESASTNQTSMYLCASSSTGLTYEQYFGPGTRLTVT.

This clonotype was observed many times. This chain joins TRBV4-2 and TRBJ2-1, with TRBD2 as a possible D gene (6 bases). The germline V gene encodes CDR1 LGHNA and CDR2 YNFKEQ. The CDR3 totals 12 residues. Trimming left V 2 bases short and J 10 bases short, with 9 bases between. CDR3 in amino acids: CASSQWGEEQFF. The CDR3 bases are TGTGCCAGCAGCCAATGGGGGGAAGAGCAGTTCTTC.

This clonotype occurred many times. The chain combines TRBV11-1 with TRBJ2-5, with 10 bases identical to TRBD2. The CDR3 runs 14 residues. V lost 5 bases, J lost 3 bases, and 3 bases stayed unmatched. Germline V gives CDR1 SGHAT, CDR2 FQDESV (reference sequence). The CDR3 region is CASSIGLAEETQYF. As DNA, the CDR3 is TGTGCCAGCAGCATCGGACTAGCGGAAGAGACCCAGTACTTC.

This clonotype appeared many times. V and J are TRBV24-1 and TRBJ2-1, with 8 positions matching TRBD2. V shed 5 bases and J 8 bases; nucleotides not matched to a gene: 10. Germline-derived CDR1 and CDR2 are KGHDR and SFDVKD. This CDR3 spans 15 amino acids. This CDR3 is CATSADRTSLDEQFF. CDR3 DNA: TGTGCCACCAGTGCCGATAGGACTAGCTTGGATGAGCAGTTCTTC.

This clonotype has ten or more counts. This sequence joins TRBV28 and TRBJ1-4; no firm D call. V was shortened by 10 bases and J by 1 base, with 10 bases between the two germline ends. CDR1 is MDHEN, CDR2 SYDVKM, per germline. This CDR3 spans 13 amino acids. The CDR3 here is CATTDGTNEKLFF. The DNA for the CDR3 is TGTGCCACCACCGACGGAACTAATGAAAAACTGTTTTTT.

In this sample, this clonotype turned up many times. In DNA, the CDR3 is TGTGCCAGCAGCCCCCCCGACAGGACTTACACTGAAGCTTTCTTT. Translation: CASSPPDRTYTEAFF. The chain couples TRBV12-3 or TRBV12-4 to TRBJ1-1; a possible D gene is TRBD1 (6 bases). CDR3 length: 15 residues. V was clipped by 6 bases and J by 3 bases, with 17 bases between them.

Many counts were recorded for this clonotype. The chain combines TRBV11-2 with TRBJ2-5; 7 bases line up with TRBD2. CDR1 and CDR2 from the germline V gene are SGHAT and FQNNGV. With 2 bases clipped from V and 4 bases from J, the junction kept 7 bases outside the gene matches. The CDR3 covers 15 residues. The CDR3, as DNA: TGTGCCAGCAGCTTATTCCAGCGGGAAGGAGAGACCCAGTACTTC. Amino acids: CASSLFQREGETQYF.

This clonotype was seen just once. Given a much more abundant clone one base away, this may be a read error. The chain links TRBV29-1 to TRBJ1-1; D not resolved. Germline CDR1 is SQVTM and CDR2 is ANQGSEA. Trimming pared 5 bases from V and 1 base from J, leaving 14 bases between. CDR3 length: 14 amino acids. The CDR3 region is CSVMDPTENTEAFF. The CDR3 nucleotides are TGCAGCGTTATGGACCCGACCGAGAACACTGAAGCTTTCTTT.

This clonotype showed up many times. This rearrangement joins TRBV20-1 to TRBJ2-3; D ambiguous. Per germline, CDR1 DFQATT and CDR2 SNEGSKA (reference sequence). V was trimmed by 6 bases and J by 6 bases, leaving 10 bases between them. This CDR3 spans 11 amino acids. CDR3 loop: CSADLEDTQYF. DNA for the CDR3: TGCAGTGCCGATTTGGAGGATACGCAGTATTTT.

Regarding this clonotype: The junction does not match germline at one end; this may be a read error. The chain carries TRBV18 and TRBJ2-1; no reliable D call. Looked up from germline, CDR1 is KGHSH and CDR2 is LQKENI. The CDR3 length is 13 residues. The chain's CDR3 is CASPPEMFAEQFF. The CDR3 nucleotides read TGTGCCAGCCCACCGGAGATGTTTGCGGAGCAGTTCTTC. Full variable domain (rest looked up from reference TRBV18 and TRBJ2-1): NAGVMQNPRHLVRRRGQEARLRCSPMKGHSHVYWYRQLPEEGLKFMVYLQKENIIDESGMPKERFSAEFPKEGPSILRIQQVVRGDSAAYFCASPPEMFAEQFFGPGTRLTVL.

In this sample, this clonotype turned up many times. The chain uses TRBV15 and TRBJ1-4; perhaps TRBD1 as D (5 bases). The germline gives CDR1 LNHNV, CDR2 YYDKDF (reference sequence). The CDR3 is 15 amino acids. The V and J ends lost 3 bases and 4 bases respectively, with 12 bases between them. The CDR3 coding sequence is TGTGCCACCAGCAGGCGACAGAATAATAATGAAAAACTGTTTTTT. It is translated as CATSRRQNNNEKLFF.

This clonotype showed up many times. This chain links TRBV12-3 or TRBV12-4 with TRBJ2-3, with 9 bases matching TRBD1. This CDR3 spans 15 amino acids. Trimming removed 6 bases from V and 6 bases from J; junction bases left unmatched: 10. The CDR3, as DNA: TGTGCCAGCAGAACAGGGGGCCAAGTTGGGGATACGCAGTATTTT. As protein: CASRTGGQVGDTQYF.

This clonotype was counted many times. The chain employs TRBV27 and TRBJ2-7, with 7 bases fitting TRBD1. Germline lookup yields CDR1 MNHEY and CDR2 SMNVEV (reference sequence). The V gene end was trimmed by 3 bases and the J gene end by 3 bases; junction bases not matched to a gene: 8. The CDR3 runs to 15 residues. In DNA, the CDR3 is TGTGCCAGCAGTTTCCGGACAGGAATCATCTACGAGCAGTACTTC. As protein: CASSFRTGIIYEQYF.

This clonotype was observed at least ten times. This chain connects TRBV4-2 to TRBJ2-3, with 8 positions matching TRBD2. In germline, CDR1 is LGHNA, CDR2 YNFKEQ. With V trimmed by 0 bases and J by 14 bases, 10 bases remained unmatched. The CDR3 extends over 14 amino acids. The CDR3 loop is CASSQDLVAGILYF. CDR3 sequence (DNA): TGTGCCAGCAGCCAAGATTTGGTAGCGGGGATCCTGTATTTT.

This chain uses TRBV5-1 with TRBJ2-7; 8 nucleotides match TRBD1. Looked up from germline, CDR1 is SGHRS and CDR2 is YFSETQ. The CDR3 runs to 15 residues. V gave up 0 bases and J gave up 4 bases; unmatched junction bases: 6. The CDR3 DNA reads as TGCGCCAGCAGCTTGGCGGGACAGGTCGTTTACGAGCAGTACTTC. Its translation is CASSLAGQVVYEQYF.

This clonotype was picked up many times. V is TRBV4-1 and J is TRBJ1-2, with TRBD1 matching over 9 bases. The CDR3 is 14 residues long. CDR1 and CDR2 (germline): MGHRA, YSYEKL. Trimming took 5 bases from V and 3 from J; bases not matched to a gene: 4. The CDR3 DNA reads as TGCGCCAGCAGCACAGGGGGCCCTGACTATGGCTACACCTTC. Translation: CASSTGGPDYGYTF.

This chain uses TRBV3-1 with TRBJ2-4; D remains unclear. CDR3 length: 13 residues. Looked up from germline, CDR1 is LGHDT and CDR2 is YNNKEL (reference sequence). V lost 3 bases to trimming and J lost 7 bases, with 10 bases between them. The CDR3 coding sequence is TGTGCCAGCAGCCAGATCCCGTTGAACATTCAGTACTTC. It is translated as CASSQIPLNIQYF.

This clonotype has ten or more counts. The V call is TRBV28, the J call TRBJ2-7; 8 bases match TRBD2. The CDR3 length is 15 residues. The germline V gene has CDR1 MDHEN and CDR2 SYDVKM. The V segment lost 1 base and the J segment 4 bases; nucleotides outside the gene matches: 6. Here the CDR3 reads CASSLFAGGVYEQYF. For the CDR3, the DNA is TGTGCCAGCAGTTTATTCGCGGGAGGAGTTTACGAGCAGTACTTC.

This clonotype was recorded at least ten times. This chain uses TRBV20-1 with TRBJ2-5; 9 bases are shared with TRBD2. CDR3 size: 15 residues. Trimming took 0 bases from V and 5 from J; bases not matched to a gene: 7. Germline V CDR1 and CDR2: DFQATT, SNEGSKA (reference sequence). The CDR3, as DNA: TGCAGTGCTAGAGAGGCCGGGACTAGCAGGGAGACCCAGTACTTC. This sequence encodes CSAREAGTSRETQYF.

In its sample, this clonotype was seen a few times. The V and J genes are TRBV7-3 and TRBJ2-1; 8 bases are shared with TRBD2. This CDR3 has 14 amino acids. V was clipped by 3 bases and J by 5 bases; unmatched bases: 3. CDR1 SGHTA and CDR2 FQGTGA come from the germline V gene. CDR3 DNA sequence: TGTGCCAGCAGCTTTGCAGCGGGAGACAATGAGCAGTTCTTC. This codes for CASSFAAGDNEQFF.

This clonotype was seen repeatedly, ten times or more. V and J are TRBV7-8 and TRBJ2-7, with D unclear. The germline CDR1 and CDR2 sequences are SGHVS and FQNEAQ. Trimming took 5 bases from V and 2 from J, leaving 10 bases between them. The CDR3 is made up of 13 amino acids. The CDR3 DNA reads TGTGCCAGCAGCCCGAAGGGTGCCTACGAGCAGTACGTC. Translation gives CASSPKGAYEQYV.

This clonotype turned up a few times. The chain links TRBV11-1 to TRBJ2-3, with no clear D. Trimming stripped 8 bases from V and 0 bases from J, with 18 bases between. CDR1 is SGHAT and CDR2 is FQDESV in the germline V gene (reference sequence). This CDR3 contains 16 residues. The CDR3 region has the DNA TGTGCCAGCCCAGATCCCAGCGAGTTAAGCACAGATACGCAGTATTTT. Encoded protein: CASPDPSELSTDTQYF.

In this sample, this clonotype turned up many times. The V and J genes are TRBV19 and TRBJ1-2; 9 positions match TRBD1. The germline CDR1 and CDR2 sequences are LNHDA and SQIVND (reference sequence). This CDR3 has 14 residues. V shed 6 bases and J 5 bases; nucleotides not matched to a gene: 7. CDR3 DNA sequence: TGTGCCAGTAGCCCAGCGGGACAGGGATATGGCTACACCTTC. It translates to CASSPAGQGYGYTF.

This clonotype was counted at least ten times. The genes are TRBV29-1 and TRBJ2-5; D may be TRBD1 or TRBD2 (6 bases each). The CDR3 has 14 amino acids. V gave up 6 bases and J gave up 0 bases, with 14 bases separating them. CDR1 SQVTM and CDR2 ANQGSEA come from the germline V gene. CDR3 DNA sequence: TGCAGCGTGCCCGACAGGAGGGACCAAGAGACCCAGTACTTC. Translated: CSVPDRRDQETQYF. Full variable domain (missing parts from reference TRBV29-1 and TRBJ2-5): SAVISQKPSRDICQRGTSLTIQCQVDSQVTMMFWYRQQPGQSLTLIATANQGSEATYESGFVIDKFPISRPNLTFSTLTVSNMSPEDSSIYLCSVPDRRDQETQYFGPGTRLLVL.

This clonotype was picked up a small number of times. The chain employs TRBV11-2 and TRBJ2-2, with TRBD1 matching 9 bases. This CDR3 is built from 14 residues. The germline CDR1 and CDR2 sequences are SGHAT and FQNNGV. The junction had 6 bases not matched to a gene; V was cut back by 5 bases and J by 8 bases. The CDR3: CASSSTGGRGELFF. The CDR3 DNA is TGTGCCAGCAGCAGTACAGGGGGCAGGGGGGAGCTGTTTTTT.

The chain uses TRBV19 and TRBJ1-1; TRBD1 agrees at 8 bases. CDR1 LNHDA and CDR2 SQIVND come from the germline V gene (reference sequence). The length of the CDR3 is 14 residues. The V segment lost 5 bases and the J segment 6 bases; nucleotides outside the gene matches: 8. CDR3 sequence: CASSLTGADAEAFF. The CDR3 DNA follows: TGTGCCAGTAGTTTGACAGGGGCGGACGCTGAAGCTTTCTTT.

This clonotype was picked up many times. The gene calls are TRBV28 and TRBJ1-2; no clear D. V lost 4 bases to trimming and J lost 4 bases, with 10 bases between them. Germline V CDR1 and CDR2: MDHEN, SYDVKM. The CDR3 is made up of 13 amino acids. For the CDR3, the DNA is TGTGCCAGCAGTTATCGCTGGGTCTATGGCTACACCTTC. Translated, it gives CASSYRWVYGYTF.

There are many counts of this clonotype. V gene TRBV10-3 combines with J gene TRBJ2-1, with 8 bases fitting TRBD1. The CDR3 totals 12 residues. V lost 10 bases, J lost 9 bases, and 8 bases stayed unmatched. CDR1 is ENHRY and CDR2 is SYGVKD in the germline V gene. The CDR3 sequence: CANQGADGEQFF. For the CDR3, the DNA is TGTGCCAACCAGGGGGCTGATGGTGAGCAGTTCTTC.

This clonotype was counted at least ten times. This chain connects TRBV6-4 to TRBJ2-7, with TRBD2 matching over 13 bases. Germline lookup yields CDR1 MRHNA and CDR2 SNTAGT. Trimming cost V 2 bases and J 3 bases; bases outside gene matches: 1. This CDR3 spans 15 amino acids. The CDR3 reads CASSDRLAGGYEQYF. DNA of the CDR3: TGTGCCAGCAGTGACCGACTAGCGGGAGGCTACGAGCAGTACTTC.